Shown below are 11 T cell receptor beta chains from a single sample sequenced in a study of blood T cell repertoires in COVID-19. Only in-frame clones appear in the TCRdb table, and some are missing; sequencing was by immunoSEQ multiplex PCR. The table shows 150,000 to 200,000 clones, with 82% occurring only once. The sequencing sample was made of peripheral blood. The receptors shown here come from a woman aged 55-69 years with COVID-19, enrolled during active disease.

The J gene is TRBJ2-7, the V gene TRBV4-2; the match to TRBD1 covers 10 bases. In germline, CDR1 is LGHNA, CDR2 YNFKEQ. This CDR3 has 18 residues. V lost 2 bases to trimming and J lost 0 bases; unmatched junction nucleotides: 10. As DNA, the CDR3 is TGTGCCAGCAGCCAATTACTCCCGGGACAGGGGAGCTCCTACGAGCAGTACTTC. As protein: CASSQLLPGQGSSYEQYF.

This chain joins TRBV6-5 and TRBJ1-5, with 10 positions matching TRBD1. The CDR3 sequence is 14 residues long. Germline V gene sequence: CDR1 MNHEY, CDR2 SVGAGI. V lost 2 bases, J lost 6 bases, and 1 base stayed unmatched. This chain's CDR3 is CASSYGDRGQPQHF. The CDR3, as DNA: TGTGCCAGCAGTTACGGGGACAGGGGTCAGCCCCAGCATTTT.

This rearrangement joins TRBV28 to TRBJ1-5, with D perhaps TRBD1 (5 bases). Germline CDR1 MDHEN, CDR2 SYDVKM. With 6 bases removed from V and 4 bases from J, the gap between germline ends came to 10 bases. The CDR3 loop spans 13 amino acids. For the CDR3, the DNA is TGTGCCAGCAGGAGACAGAATAATCAGCCCCAGCATTTT. This gives the protein CASRRQNNQPQHF. Full variable domain (remainder filled in from reference TRBV28 and TRBJ1-5): DVKVTQSSRYLVKRTGEKVFLECVQDMDHENMFWYRQDPGLGLRLIYFSYDVKMKEKGDIPEGYSVSREKKERFSLILESASTNQTSMYLCASRRQNNQPQHFGDGTRLSIL.

About this clone: The same CDR3 also results from other DNA sequences found in this sample. The chain links TRBV30 to TRBJ1-1; 7 bases match TRBD1. This CDR3 comprises 13 residues. Germline V lookup: CDR1 GTSNPN, CDR2 SVGIG (reference sequence). V lost 3 bases and J lost 1; bases outside the gene matches: 2. The CDR3 reads CAWRRQGNTEAFF. The CDR3 DNA reads TGTGCCTGGAGAAGACAGGGGAACACTGAAGCTTTCTTT.

This clone appeared a single time. The chain uses TRBV15 and TRBJ2-7, with 8 bases fitting TRBD1. V shed 5 bases and J 9 bases; nucleotides not matched to a gene: 12. The germline CDR1 and CDR2 sequences are LNHNV and YYDKDF (reference sequence). This CDR3 region has 14 residues. CDR3 region: CATSPPGQVRGQYF. The CDR3 nucleotides read TGTGCCACCAGCCCCCCGGGACAGGTCAGGGGGCAGTACTTC.

This chain connects TRBV5-1 to TRBJ1-5; 7 nucleotides agree with TRBD1. V lost 4 bases, J lost 2 bases, and 6 bases stayed unmatched. This CDR3 has 15 amino acids. Per the germline V gene, CDR1 is SGHRS and CDR2 is YFSETQ. DNA for the CDR3: TGCGCCAGCAGCCCGCTAGGACAGGGCAATCAGCCCCAGCATTTT. The encoded protein is CASSPLGQGNQPQHF.

The V call is TRBV5-4, the J call TRBJ2-2; 7 bases map to TRBD2. V gave up 4 bases and J gave up 5 bases; unmatched junction bases: 8. This CDR3 is 15 amino acids long. Germline assignment: CDR1 SGHNT and CDR2 YYREEE (reference sequence). For the CDR3, the DNA is TGTGCCAGCAGCCATCCGGCGGGAGCAACCGGGGAGCTGTTTTTT. The encoded protein is CASSHPAGATGELFF.

The V gene is TRBV7-9, the J gene TRBJ1-2; D may be TRBD1 (5 bases). V was trimmed by 1 base and J by 7 bases, leaving 10 bases between them. The CDR3 runs 13 residues. Germline V lookup: CDR1 SEHNR, CDR2 FQNEAQ (reference sequence). CDR3 sequence reads: CASSLDQGSGYTF. In DNA form, the CDR3 reads TGTGCCAGCAGCTTAGACCAGGGAAGTGGCTACACCTTC.

With respect to this clone: A junction end diverges from the germline sequence, so it may reflect a read error. The chain recombines TRBV7-7 with TRBJ2-1; 8 bases agree with TRBD2. The germline V gene encodes CDR1 SSHAT and CDR2 FNYEAQ (reference sequence). The CDR3 has 15 amino acids. CDR3: CASSPGLARNDEQFF. DNA for the CDR3: TGTGCTAGCAGCCCAGGACTAGCTAGGAACGATGAGCAGTTCTTC.

The chain combines TRBV25-1 with TRBJ1-2; a possible D gene is TRBD1 (5 bases). Trimming shortened V by 3 bases and J by 4 bases, and 9 bases separated the two germline ends. CDR3 length: 13 residues. In germline, CDR1 is MGHDK, CDR2 SYGVNS. The CDR3 spells CASSERQSYGYTF. The CDR3 DNA reads as TGTGCCAGCAGTGAGAGACAGTCCTATGGCTACACCTTC.

The count of this clone is one. The J gene is TRBJ2-3, the V gene TRBV5-1; tentative D call: TRBD2 (6 bases). V was cut by 3 bases and J by 1 base, with 15 bases left in between. CDR1 SGHRS and CDR2 YFSETQ come from the germline V gene. This CDR3 is 16 amino acids long. The CDR3 sequence: CASSSSGTPRTDTQYF. DNA for the CDR3: TGCGCCAGCAGCTCATCCGGGACTCCACGCACAGATACGCAGTATTTT.